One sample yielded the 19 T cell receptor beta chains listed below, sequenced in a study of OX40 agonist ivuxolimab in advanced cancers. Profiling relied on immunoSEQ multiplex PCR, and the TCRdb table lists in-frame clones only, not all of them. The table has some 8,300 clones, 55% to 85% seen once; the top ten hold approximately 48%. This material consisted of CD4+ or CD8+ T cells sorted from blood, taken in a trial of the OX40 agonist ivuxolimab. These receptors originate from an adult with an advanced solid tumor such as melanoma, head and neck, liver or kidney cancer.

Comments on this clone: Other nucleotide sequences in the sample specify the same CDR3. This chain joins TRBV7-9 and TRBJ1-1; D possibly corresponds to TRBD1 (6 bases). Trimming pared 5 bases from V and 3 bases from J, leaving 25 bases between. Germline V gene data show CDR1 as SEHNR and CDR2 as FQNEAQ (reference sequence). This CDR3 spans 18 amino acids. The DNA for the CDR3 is TGTGCCAGCAGCCCGAATACAGGGAGCAGACCTGAGGACACTGAAGCTTTCTTT. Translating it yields CASSPNTGSRPEDTEAFF.

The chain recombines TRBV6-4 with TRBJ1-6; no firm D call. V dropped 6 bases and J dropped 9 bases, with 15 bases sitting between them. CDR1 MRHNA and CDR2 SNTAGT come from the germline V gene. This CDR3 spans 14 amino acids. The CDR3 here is CASSQTPDGSPLHF. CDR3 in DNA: TGTGCCAGCAGCCAGACTCCTGATGGTTCACCCCTCCACTTT.

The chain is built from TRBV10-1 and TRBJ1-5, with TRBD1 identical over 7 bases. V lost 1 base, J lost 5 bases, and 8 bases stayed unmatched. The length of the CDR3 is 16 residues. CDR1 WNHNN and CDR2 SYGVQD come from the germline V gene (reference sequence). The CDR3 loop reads CASSEYTGAGDQPQHF. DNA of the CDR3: TGCGCCAGCAGTGAGTATACAGGGGCAGGGGATCAGCCCCAGCATTTT.

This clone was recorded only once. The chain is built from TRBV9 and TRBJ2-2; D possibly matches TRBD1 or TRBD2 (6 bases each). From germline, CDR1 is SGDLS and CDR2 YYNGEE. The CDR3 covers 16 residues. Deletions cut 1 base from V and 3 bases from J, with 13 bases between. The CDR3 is CASSVRRGVDTGELFF. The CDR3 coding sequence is TGTGCCAGCAGCGTACGAAGGGGGGTGGACACCGGGGAGCTGTTTTTT.

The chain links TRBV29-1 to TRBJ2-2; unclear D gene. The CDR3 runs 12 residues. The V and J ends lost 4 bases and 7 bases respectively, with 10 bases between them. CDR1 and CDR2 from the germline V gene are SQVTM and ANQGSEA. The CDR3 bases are TGCAGCGTTGTAGTTTTTAGCGGGGAGCTGTTTTTT. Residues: CSVVVFSGELFF.

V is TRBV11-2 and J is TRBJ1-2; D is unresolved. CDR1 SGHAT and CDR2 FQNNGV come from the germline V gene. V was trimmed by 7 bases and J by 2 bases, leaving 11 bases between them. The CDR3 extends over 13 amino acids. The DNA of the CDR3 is TGTGCCAGCAATTTAGGCGGGAACTATGGCTACACCTTC. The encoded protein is CASNLGGNYGYTF.

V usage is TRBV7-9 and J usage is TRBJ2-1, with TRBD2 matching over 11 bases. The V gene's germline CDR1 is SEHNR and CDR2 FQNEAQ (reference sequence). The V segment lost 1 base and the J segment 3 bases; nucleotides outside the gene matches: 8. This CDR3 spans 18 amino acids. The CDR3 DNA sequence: TGTGCCAGCAGCTTAGGGCGGCTAGCGGGGGGCTTCTACAATGAGCAGTTCTTC. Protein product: CASSLGRLAGGFYNEQFF.

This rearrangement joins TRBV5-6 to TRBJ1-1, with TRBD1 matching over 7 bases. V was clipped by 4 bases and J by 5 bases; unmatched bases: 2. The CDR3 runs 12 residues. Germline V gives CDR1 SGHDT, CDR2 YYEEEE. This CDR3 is CASSPGGTEAFF. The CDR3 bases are TGTGCCAGCAGCCCAGGGGGGACTGAAGCTTTCTTT. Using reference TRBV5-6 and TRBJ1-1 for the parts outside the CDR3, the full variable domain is DAGVTQSPTHLIKTRGQQVTLRCSPKSGHDTVSWYQQALGQGPQFIFQYYEEEERQRGNFPDRFSGHQFPNYSSELNVNALLLGDSALYLCASSPGGTEAFFGQGTRLTVV.

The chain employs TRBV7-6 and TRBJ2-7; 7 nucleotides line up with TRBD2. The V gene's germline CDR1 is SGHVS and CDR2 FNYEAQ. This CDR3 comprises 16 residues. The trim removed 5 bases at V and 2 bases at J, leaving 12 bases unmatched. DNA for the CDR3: TGTGCCAGCAGCCCTAGCTTAGGTCTAGCGGCCTACGAGCAGTACTTC. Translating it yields CASSPSLGLAAYEQYF.

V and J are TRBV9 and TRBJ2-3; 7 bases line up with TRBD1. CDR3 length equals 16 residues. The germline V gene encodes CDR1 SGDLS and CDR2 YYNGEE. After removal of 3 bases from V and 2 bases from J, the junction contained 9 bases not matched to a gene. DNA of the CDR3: TGTGCCAGCAGCGCTCACAGGACAGGCCTCACAGATACGCAGTATTTT. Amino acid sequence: CASSAHRTGLTDTQYF.

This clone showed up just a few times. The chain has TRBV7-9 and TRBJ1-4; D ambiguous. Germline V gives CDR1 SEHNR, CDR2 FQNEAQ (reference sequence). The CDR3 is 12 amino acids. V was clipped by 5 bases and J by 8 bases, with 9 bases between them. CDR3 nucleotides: TGTGCCAGCAGCGCCGAGTCGGAAAAACTGTTTTTT. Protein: CASSAESEKLFF.

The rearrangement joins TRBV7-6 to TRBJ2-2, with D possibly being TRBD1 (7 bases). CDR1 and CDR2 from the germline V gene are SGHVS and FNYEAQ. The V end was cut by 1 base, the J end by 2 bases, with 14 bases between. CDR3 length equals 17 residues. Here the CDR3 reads CASSLDQGGLNTGELFF. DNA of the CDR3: TGTGCCAGCAGCTTAGATCAGGGGGGATTAAACACCGGGGAGCTGTTTTTT.

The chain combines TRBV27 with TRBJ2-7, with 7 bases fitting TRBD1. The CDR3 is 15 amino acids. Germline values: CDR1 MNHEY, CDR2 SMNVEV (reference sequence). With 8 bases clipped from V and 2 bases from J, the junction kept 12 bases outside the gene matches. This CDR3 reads CASGLIRDRAYEQYF. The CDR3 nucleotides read TGTGCCAGCGGGTTAATCCGGGACAGAGCCTACGAGCAGTACTTC.

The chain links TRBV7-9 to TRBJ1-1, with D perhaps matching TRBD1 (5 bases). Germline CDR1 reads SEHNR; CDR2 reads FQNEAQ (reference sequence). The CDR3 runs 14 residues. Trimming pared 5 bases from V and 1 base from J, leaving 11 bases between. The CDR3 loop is CASSPRVGNTEAFF. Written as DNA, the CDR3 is TGTGCCAGCAGCCCCAGGGTTGGGAACACTGAAGCTTTCTTT. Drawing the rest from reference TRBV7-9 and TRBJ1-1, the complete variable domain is DTGVSQNPRHKITKRGQNVTFRCDPISEHNRLYWYRQTLGQGPEFLTYFQNEAQLEKSRLLSDRFSAERPKGSFSTLEIQRTEQGDSAMYLCASSPRVGNTEAFFGQGTRLTVV.

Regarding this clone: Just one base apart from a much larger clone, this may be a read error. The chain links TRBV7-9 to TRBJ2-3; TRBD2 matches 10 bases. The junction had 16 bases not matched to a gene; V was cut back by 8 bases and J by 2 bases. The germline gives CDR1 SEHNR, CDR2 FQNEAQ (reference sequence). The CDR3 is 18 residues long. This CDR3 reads CASHRGGAGGIYTDTQYF. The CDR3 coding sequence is TGTGCCAGCCACCGTGGGGGAGCGGGGGGGATTTACACAGATACGCAGTATTTT. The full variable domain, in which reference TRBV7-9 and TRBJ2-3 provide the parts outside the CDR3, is DTGVSQNPRHKITKRGQNVTFRCDPISEHNRLYWYRQTLGQGPEFLTYFQNEAQLEKSRLLSDRFSAERPKGSFSTLEIQRTEQGDSAMYLCASHRGGAGGIYTDTQYFGPGTRLTVL.

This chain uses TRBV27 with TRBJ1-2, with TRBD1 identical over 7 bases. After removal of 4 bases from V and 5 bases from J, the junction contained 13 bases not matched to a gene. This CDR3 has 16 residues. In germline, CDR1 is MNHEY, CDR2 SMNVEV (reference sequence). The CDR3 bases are TGTGCCAGCAGTTGGGCAGGGGGGCGCTTGGGATATGGCTACACCTTC. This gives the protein CASSWAGGRLGYGYTF.

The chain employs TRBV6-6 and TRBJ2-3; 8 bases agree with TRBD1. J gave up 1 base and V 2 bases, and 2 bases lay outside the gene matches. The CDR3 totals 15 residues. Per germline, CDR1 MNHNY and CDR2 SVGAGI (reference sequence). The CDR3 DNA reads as TGTGCCAGCAGTTACGTGGGACAGGGCACAGATACGCAGTATTTT. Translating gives CASSYVGQGTDTQYF.

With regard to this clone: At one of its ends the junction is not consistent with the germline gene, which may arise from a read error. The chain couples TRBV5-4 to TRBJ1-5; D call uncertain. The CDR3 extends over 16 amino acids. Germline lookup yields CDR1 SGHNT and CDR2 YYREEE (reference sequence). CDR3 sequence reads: CASSQNTDGSNQPQHF. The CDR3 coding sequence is TGCGCCAGCAGCCAAAATACTGATGGGAGCAATCAGCCCCAGCATTTT.

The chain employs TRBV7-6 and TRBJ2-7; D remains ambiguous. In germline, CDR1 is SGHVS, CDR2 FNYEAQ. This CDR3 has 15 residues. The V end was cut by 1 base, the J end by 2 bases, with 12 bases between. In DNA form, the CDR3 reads TGTGCCAGCAGCTTAGTCGTTGGGCAGCCCTACGAGCAGTACTTC. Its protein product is CASSLVVGQPYEQYF.